Reported below is one T cell receptor beta chain. What it binds is unknown. The CDR3 is made up of 16 amino acids. The germline CDR1 and CDR2 sequences are MRHNA and SNTAGT. The junction had 6 bases not matched to a gene; V was cut back by 2 bases and J by 2 bases. The entry originates in a study of cytomegalovirus exposure and HLA in healthy donors. It was with 60 Vbeta and 13 Jbeta primers that the PCR ran. Methods used by the authors: About 12 million of tens of millions of unique TCR beta chains were shared, per a later count. The repertoire was sequenced with immunoSEQ multiplex PCR; TCRdb's copy has only in-frame clones and lacks some. Clone size and V and J calls were adopted from that table, with D and trimming inferred from the DNA. Of roughly 180,000 clones in the sample, roughly four fifths were seen once. General study findings and limits: A list of about 180 TCR beta chains associated with cytomegalovirus was given. Per a later analysis, HLA-associated TCR beta chains showed more clonal expansion than other, equally common TCR beta chains.

This clonotype originated in a woman under 30 in good health and CMV-seropositive. The J gene is TRBJ2-3, the V gene TRBV6-4, with 8 bases lining up with TRBD2. Sequences were obtained from PBMCs. CDR3 nucleotide sequence: TGTGCCAGCAGTGACGGAGCGGGGGACACCACAGATACGCAGTATTTT. The encoded protein is CASSDGAGDTTDTQYF.